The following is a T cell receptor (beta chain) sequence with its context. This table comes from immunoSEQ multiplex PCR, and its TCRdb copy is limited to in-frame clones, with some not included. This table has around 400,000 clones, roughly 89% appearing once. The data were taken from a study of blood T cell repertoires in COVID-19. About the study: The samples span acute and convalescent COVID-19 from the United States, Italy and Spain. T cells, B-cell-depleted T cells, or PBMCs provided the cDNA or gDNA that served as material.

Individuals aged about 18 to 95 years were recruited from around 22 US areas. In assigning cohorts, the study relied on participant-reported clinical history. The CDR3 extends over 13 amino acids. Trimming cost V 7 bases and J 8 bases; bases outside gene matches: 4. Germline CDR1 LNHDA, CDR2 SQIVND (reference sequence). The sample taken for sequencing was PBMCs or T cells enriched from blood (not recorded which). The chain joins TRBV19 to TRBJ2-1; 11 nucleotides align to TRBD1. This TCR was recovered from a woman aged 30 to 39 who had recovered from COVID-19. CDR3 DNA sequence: TGTGCCAGTATTGGACAGGGGGCACATGAGCAGTTCTTC. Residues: CASIGQGAHEQFF.